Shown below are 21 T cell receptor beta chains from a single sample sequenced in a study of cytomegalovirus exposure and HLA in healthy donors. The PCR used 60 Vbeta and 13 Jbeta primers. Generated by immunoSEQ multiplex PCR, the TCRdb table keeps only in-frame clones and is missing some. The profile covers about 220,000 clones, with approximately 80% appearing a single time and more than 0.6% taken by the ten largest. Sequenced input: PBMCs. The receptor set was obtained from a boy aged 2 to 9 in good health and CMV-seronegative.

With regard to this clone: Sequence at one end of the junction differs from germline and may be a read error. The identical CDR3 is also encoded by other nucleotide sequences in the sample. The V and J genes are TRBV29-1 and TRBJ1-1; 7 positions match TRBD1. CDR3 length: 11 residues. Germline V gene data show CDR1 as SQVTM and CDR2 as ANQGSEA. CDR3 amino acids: CSVRGMAEAFF. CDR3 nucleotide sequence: TGCAGCGTCAGGGGGATGGCTGAGGCTTTCTTT.

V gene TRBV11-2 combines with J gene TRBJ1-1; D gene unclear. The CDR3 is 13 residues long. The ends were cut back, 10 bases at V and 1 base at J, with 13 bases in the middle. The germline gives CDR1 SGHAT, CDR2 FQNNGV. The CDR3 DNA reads TGTGCCACCTCCTCCTACGAGAACACTGAAGCTTTCTTT. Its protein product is CATSSYENTEAFF.

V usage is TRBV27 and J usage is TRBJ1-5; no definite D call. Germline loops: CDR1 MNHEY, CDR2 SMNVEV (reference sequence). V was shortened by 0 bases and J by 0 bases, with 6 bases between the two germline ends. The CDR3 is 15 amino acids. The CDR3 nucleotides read TGTGCCAGCAGTTTATCAGGCGGTAGCAATCAGCCCCAGCATTTT. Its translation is CASSLSGGSNQPQHF.

In nucleotides, the CDR3 is TGCGCCAGCAGCTCCGGACCGGGACAGGCCTCCTACGAGCAGTACTTC. Translated, it gives CASSSGPGQASYEQYF. The chain recombines TRBV5-1 with TRBJ2-7, with 8 nucleotides matching TRBD1. Germline values: CDR1 SGHRS, CDR2 YFSETQ. With 3 bases clipped from V and 0 bases from J, the junction kept 8 bases outside the gene matches. The CDR3 is 16 amino acids.

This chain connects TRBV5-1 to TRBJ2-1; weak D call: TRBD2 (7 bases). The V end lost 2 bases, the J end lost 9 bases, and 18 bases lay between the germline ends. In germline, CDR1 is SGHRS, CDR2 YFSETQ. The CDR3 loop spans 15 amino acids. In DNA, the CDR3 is TGCGCCAGCAGCTTCGCAACAAGGGGGGGCATTGAGCAGTTCTTC. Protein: CASSFATRGGIEQFF.

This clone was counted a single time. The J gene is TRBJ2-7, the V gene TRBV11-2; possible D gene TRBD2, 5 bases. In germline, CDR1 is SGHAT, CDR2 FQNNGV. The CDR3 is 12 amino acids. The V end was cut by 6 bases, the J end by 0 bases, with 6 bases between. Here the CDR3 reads CASRGSSYEQYF. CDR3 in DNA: TGTGCCAGCAGAGGGAGCTCCTACGAGCAGTACTTC.

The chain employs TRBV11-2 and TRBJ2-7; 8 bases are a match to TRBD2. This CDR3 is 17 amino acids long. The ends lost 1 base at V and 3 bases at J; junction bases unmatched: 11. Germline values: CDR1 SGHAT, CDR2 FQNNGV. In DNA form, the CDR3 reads TGTGCCAGCAGCTTAGGCTGGGTTGCGGGAGGTGACTACGAGCAGTACTTC. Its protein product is CASSLGWVAGGDYEQYF.

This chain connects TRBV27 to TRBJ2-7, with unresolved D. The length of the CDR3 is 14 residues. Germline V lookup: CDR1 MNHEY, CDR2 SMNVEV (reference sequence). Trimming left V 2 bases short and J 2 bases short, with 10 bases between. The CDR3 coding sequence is TGTGCCAGCAGTTTAGGGTCGGGTACCTACGAGCAGTACTTC. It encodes CASSLGSGTYEQYF.

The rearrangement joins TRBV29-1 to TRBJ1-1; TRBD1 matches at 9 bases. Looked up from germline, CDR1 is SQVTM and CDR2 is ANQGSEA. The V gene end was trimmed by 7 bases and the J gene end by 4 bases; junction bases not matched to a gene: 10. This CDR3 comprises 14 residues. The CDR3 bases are TGCAGCGGCCAGGACAGGGGATCGGGCACTGAAGCTTTCTTT. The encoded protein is CSGQDRGSGTEAFF.

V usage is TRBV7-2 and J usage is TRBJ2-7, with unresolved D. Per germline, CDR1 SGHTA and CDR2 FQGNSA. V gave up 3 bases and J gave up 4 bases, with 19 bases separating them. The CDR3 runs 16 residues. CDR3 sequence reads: CASSFRIETFIYEQYF. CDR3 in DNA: TGTGCCAGCAGCTTTAGGATCGAGACTTTTATTTACGAGCAGTACTTC. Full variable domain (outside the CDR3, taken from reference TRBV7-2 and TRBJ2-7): GAGVSQSPSNKVTEKGKDVELRCDPISGHTALYWYRQSLGQGLEFLIYFQGNSAPDKSGLPSDRFSAERTGGSVSTLTIQRTQQEDSAVYLCASSFRIETFIYEQYFGPGTRLTVT.

The CDR3 coding sequence is TGCGCCAGCAGCCGGCCGGACAGGGCCGGCTATGGCTACACCTTC. Its translation is CASSRPDRAGYGYTF. V gene TRBV4-1 combines with J gene TRBJ1-2; TRBD1 matches 8 bases. The V segment lost 4 bases and the J segment 4 bases; nucleotides outside the gene matches: 8. Germline V gives CDR1 MGHRA, CDR2 YSYEKL. The CDR3 is 15 residues long.

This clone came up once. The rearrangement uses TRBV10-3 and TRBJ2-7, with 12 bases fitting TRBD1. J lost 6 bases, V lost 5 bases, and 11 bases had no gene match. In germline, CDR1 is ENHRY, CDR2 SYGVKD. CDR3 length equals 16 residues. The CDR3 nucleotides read TGTGCCATCAGTCCTGTAGAGGGACAGGGGGCCAGCGAGCAGTACTTC. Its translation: CAISPVEGQGASEQYF.

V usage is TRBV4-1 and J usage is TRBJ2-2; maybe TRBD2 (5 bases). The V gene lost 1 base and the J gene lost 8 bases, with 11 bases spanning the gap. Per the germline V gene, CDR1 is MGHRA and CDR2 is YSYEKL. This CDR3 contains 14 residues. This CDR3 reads CASSQGPPGGELFF. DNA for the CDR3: TGCGCCAGCAGCCAAGGCCCCCCGGGGGGGGAGCTGTTTTTT.

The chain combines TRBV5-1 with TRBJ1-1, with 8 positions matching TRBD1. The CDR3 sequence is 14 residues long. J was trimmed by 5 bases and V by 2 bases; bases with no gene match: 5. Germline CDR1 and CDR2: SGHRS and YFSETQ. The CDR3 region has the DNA TGCGCCAGCAGCTTAGCGAGACAGGGGACTGAAGCTTTCTTT. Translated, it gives CASSLARQGTEAFF.

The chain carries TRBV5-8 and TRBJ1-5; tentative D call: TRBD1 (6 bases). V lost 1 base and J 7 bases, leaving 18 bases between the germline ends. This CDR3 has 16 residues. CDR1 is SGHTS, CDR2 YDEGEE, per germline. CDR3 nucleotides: TGTGCCAGCAGCTTGTGGGTTCAGGGGCGGAAACAGCCCCAGCATTTT. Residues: CASSLWVQGRKQPQHF.

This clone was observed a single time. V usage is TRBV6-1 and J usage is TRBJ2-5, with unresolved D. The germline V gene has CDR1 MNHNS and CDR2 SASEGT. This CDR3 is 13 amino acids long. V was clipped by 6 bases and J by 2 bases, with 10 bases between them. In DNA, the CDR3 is TGTGCCAGCAGGAAGAGATCTCAAGAGACCCAGTACTTC. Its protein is CASRKRSQETQYF.

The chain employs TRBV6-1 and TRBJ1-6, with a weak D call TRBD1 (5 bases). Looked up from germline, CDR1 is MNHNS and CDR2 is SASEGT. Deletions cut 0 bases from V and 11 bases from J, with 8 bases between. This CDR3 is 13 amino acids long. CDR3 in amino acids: CASSEAWGAPLHF. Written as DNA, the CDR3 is TGTGCCAGCAGTGAAGCTTGGGGGGCACCCCTCCACTTT.

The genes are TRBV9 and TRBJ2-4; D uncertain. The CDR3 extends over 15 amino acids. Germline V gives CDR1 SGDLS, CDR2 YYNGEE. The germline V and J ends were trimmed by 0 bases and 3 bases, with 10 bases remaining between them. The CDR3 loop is CASSVGAGLKNIQYF. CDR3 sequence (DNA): TGTGCCAGCAGCGTAGGGGCTGGCCTCAAAAACATTCAGTACTTC.

CDR3 residues: CASSKGQGARGYTF. The CDR3 DNA follows: TGTGCCAGCAGCAAGGGACAGGGGGCGCGTGGCTACACCTTC. The chain has TRBV6-5 and TRBJ1-2; the match to TRBD1 covers 12 bases. Losses at the gene ends were 6 bases for V and 7 bases for J; bases not matched to a gene: 6. This CDR3 region has 14 residues. Germline CDR1 and CDR2: MNHEY and SVGAGI.

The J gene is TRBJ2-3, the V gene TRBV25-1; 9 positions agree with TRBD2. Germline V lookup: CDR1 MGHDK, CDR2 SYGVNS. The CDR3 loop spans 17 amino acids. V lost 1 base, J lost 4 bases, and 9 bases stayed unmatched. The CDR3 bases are TGTGCCAGCAGTGAATTATTCGAGGGCGGGAGGGCAGATACGCAGTATTTT. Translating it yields CASSELFEGGRADTQYF.

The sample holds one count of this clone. The CDR3 nucleotides are TGTGCCAGCAGTTTATGGGGGGGGCAGGGAGTCCCTGGAAACACCATATATTTT. Its translation: CASSLWGGQGVPGNTIYF. The rearrangement joins TRBV27 to TRBJ1-3; D is possibly TRBD1 (6 bases). CDR1 and CDR2 (germline): MNHEY, SMNVEV (reference sequence). The CDR3 runs 18 residues. Trimming left V 1 base short and J 2 bases short, with 18 bases between.